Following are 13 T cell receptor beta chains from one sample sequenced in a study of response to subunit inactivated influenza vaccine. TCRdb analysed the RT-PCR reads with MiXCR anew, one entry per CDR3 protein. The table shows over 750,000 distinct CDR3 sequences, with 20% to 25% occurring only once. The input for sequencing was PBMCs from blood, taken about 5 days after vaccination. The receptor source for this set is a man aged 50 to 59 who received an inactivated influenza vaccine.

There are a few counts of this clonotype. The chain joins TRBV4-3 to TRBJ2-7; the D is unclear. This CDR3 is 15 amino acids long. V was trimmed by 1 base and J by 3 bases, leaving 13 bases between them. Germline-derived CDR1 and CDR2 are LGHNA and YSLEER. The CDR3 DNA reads TGCGCCAGCAGCCAAGCGGGTCGTCTCGGCTACGAGCAGTACTTC. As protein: CASSQAGRLGYEQYF.

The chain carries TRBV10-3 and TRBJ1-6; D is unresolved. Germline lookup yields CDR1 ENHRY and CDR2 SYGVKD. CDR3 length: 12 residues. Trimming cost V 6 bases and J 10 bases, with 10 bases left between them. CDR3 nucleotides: TGTGCCATCAGAACAGAGAACTCACCCCTCCACTTT. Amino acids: CAIRTENSPLHF.

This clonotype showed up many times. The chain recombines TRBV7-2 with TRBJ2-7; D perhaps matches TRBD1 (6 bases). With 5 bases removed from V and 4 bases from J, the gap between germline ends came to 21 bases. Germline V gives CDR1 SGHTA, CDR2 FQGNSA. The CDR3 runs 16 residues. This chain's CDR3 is CASSAYRESRHYEQYF. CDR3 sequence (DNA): TGTGCCAGCAGCGCCTACAGGGAAAGCCGACATTACGAGCAGTACTTC.

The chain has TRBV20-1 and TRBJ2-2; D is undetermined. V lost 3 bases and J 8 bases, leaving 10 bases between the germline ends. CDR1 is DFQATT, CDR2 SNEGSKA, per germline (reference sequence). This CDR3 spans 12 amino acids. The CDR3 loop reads CSARPEIGELFF. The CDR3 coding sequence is TGCAGTGCTAGGCCCGAAATTGGGGAGCTGTTTTTT.

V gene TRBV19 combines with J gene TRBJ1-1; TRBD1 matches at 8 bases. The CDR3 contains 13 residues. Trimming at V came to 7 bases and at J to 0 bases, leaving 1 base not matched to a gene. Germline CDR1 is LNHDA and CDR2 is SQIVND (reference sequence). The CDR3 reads CASTDRVNTEAFF. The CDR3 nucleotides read TGTGCCAGTACGGACAGGGTGAACACTGAAGCTTTCTTT.

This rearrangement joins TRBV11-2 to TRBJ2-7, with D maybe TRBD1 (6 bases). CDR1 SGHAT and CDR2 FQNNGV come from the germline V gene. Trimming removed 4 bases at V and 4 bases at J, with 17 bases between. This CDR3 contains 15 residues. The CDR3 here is CASSYVQGSGYEQYF. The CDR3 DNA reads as TGTGCCAGCAGCTACGTACAGGGTTCGGGATACGAGCAGTACTTC.

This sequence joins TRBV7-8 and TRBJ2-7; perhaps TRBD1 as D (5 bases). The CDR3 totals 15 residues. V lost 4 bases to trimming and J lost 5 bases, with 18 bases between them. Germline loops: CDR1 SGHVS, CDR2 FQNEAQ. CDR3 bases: TGTGCCAGCAGCTCTACCGAAGGGGCGCAGGACGAGCAGTACTTC. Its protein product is CASSSTEGAQDEQYF. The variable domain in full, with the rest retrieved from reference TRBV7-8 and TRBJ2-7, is GAGVSQSPRYKVAKRGQDVALRCDPISGHVSLFWYQQALGQGPEFLTYFQNEAQLDKSGLPSDRFFAERPEGSVSTLKIQRTQQEDSAVYLCASSSTEGAQDEQYFGPGTRLTVT.

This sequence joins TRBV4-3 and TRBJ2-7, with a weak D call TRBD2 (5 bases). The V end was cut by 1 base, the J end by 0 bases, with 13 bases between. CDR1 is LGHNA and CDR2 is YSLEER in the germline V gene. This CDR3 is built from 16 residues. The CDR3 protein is CASSQASSGSSYEQYF. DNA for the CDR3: TGCGCCAGCAGCCAAGCATCCAGCGGAAGCTCCTACGAGCAGTACTTC.

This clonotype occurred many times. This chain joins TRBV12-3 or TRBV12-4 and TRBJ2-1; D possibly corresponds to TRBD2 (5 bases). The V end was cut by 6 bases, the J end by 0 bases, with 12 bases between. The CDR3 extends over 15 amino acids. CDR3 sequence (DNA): TGTGCCAGCAGGGAGGATATGAGCTCCTACAATGAGCAGTTCTTC. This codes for CASREDMSSYNEQFF.

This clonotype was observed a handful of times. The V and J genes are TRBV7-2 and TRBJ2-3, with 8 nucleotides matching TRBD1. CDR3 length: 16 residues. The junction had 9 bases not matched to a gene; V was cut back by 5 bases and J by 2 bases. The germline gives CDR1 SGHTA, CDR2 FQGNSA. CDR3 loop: CASSPRGQAATDTQYF. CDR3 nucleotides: TGTGCCAGCAGCCCCCGGGGACAGGCTGCCACAGATACGCAGTATTTT.

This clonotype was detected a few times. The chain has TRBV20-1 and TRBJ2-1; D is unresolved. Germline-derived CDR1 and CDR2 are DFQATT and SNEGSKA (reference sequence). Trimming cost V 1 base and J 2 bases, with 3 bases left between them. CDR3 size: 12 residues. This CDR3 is CSARVAYNEQFF. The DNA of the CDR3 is TGCAGTGCTAGAGTAGCCTACAATGAGCAGTTCTTC.

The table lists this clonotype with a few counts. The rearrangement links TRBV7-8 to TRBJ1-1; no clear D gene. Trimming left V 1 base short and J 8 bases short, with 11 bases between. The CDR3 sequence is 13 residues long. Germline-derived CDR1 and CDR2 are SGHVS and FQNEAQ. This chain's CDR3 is CASSLGWVSEAFF. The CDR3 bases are TGTGCCAGCAGCTTAGGTTGGGTAAGCGAAGCTTTCTTT.

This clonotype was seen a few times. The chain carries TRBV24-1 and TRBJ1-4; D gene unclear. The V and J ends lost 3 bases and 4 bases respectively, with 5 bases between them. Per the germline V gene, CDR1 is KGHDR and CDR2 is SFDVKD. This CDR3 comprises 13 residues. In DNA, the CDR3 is TGTGCCACCAGTGATGTGAGTAATGAAAAACTGTTTTTT. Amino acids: CATSDVSNEKLFF.